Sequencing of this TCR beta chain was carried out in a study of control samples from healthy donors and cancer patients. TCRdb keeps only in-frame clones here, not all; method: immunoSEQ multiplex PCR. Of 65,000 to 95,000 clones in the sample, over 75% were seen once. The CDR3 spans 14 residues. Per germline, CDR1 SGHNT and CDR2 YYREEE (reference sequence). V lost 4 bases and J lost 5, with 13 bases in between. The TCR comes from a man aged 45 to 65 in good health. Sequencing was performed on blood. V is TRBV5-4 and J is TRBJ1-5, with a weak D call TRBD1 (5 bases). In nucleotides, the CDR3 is TGTGCCAGCAGCGCGGGACTTGTTGATCAGCCCCAGCATTTT. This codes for CASSAGLVDQPQHF.